The clone carrying this T cell receptor beta chain was counted a few times. Its target is unknown. This sample was taken from a study of T cell repertoires in cytomegalovirus infection. Each CDR3 protein gets one entry after TCRdb re-called the reads with MiXCR. The table includes roughly 730,000 distinct CDR3 sequences, around 35% detected once. The CDR3 totals 18 residues. Losses at the gene ends were 4 bases for V and 5 bases for J; bases not matched to a gene: 14. The specimen was cultured PBMCs, collected from culture after CMV antigen stimulation. The clonotype comes from a human donor in good health (CMV status not recorded). Some clones in this sample may be carry-over from other donors' samples. The rearrangement links TRBV12-3 or TRBV12-4 to TRBJ2-3; 11 bases align to TRBD2. CDR3 loop: CASSSPTATSGEGDTQYF. Written as DNA, the CDR3 is TGTGCCAGCAGTTCCCCGACCGCGACTAGCGGGGAGGGAGATACGCAGTATTTT.